This is a list of T cell receptor beta chains from one sample in a study of read filtering for tumor transcriptome and immune sequencing. TCRdb re-called the reads with MiXCR, one entry per CDR3 protein. Found here are 35,000 to 40,000 distinct CDR3 sequences, about 13% of them singletons; the top ten hold roughly 35%. Sequencing input: a population of CD138-negative cells sorted from bone marrow. Source of these receptors: a donor aged 40 or older with multiple myeloma. CDR3s include the opening cysteine and the closing phenylalanine or tryptophan. The order of the fields is clone size, J gene, V gene, CDR3 protein. Not every row has a clone size; where given, it reads once, few, many or a size class.

>few|TRBJ2-6|TRBV6-5
CASSYMGITGANVLTF
>many|TRBJ2-1|TRBV7-9
CASSFLAGGINEQFF
>many|TRBJ1-1|TRBV11-3
CASSKTGTATAFF
>many|TRBJ2-5|TRBV29-1
CSVELPGQGARETQYF
>many|.|TRBV12-3/TRBV12-4
CASSPTSGGTQYF
>many|TRBJ2-1|TRBV20-1
CSARTPGTSGSNEQFF
>many|TRBJ2-3|TRBV6-2/TRBV6-3
CASSYSTSGRADTQYF
>few|TRBJ2-5|TRBV7-2
CASSLASSGTFHLQETQYF
>many|TRBJ1-2|TRBV7-3
CASSLEPGASYGYTF
>many|TRBJ1-2|TRBV19
CASSIDLRNQDGNGNYGYTF
>many|TRBJ1-1|TRBV20-1
CSARDYFGVNTEAFF
>many|TRBJ2-5|TRBV19
CASSTGLGSETQYF
>many|TRBJ1-4|TRBV7-2
CASSLKTGGVNEKRFF
>.|TRBJ2-2|TRBV7-9
CASSSLAGGYTGELFF
>once|TRBJ1-5|TRBV6-6
CASRPATSGQQPQHF
>many|TRBJ2-5|TRBV27
CASSFKRGVQETQYF
>.|TRBJ2-1|TRBV20-1
CSASPGTSYNEQFF
>.|TRBJ2-1|TRBV2
CASSEAHGTTTNEQFF
>many|TRBJ2-1|TRBV27
CASSLGGLSYNEQFF
>many|TRBJ1-6|TRBV14
CASSEGRYNSPLHF
>many|TRBJ2-1|TRBV2
CASSGSGRKSYNEQFF
>.|TRBJ1-1|TRBV27
CASSAPGHANTEAFF
>many|TRBJ2-7|TRBV20-1
CSARDARGGSHEQYF
>many|TRBJ2-5|TRBV7-6
CASSLVRIETSETQYF
>many|TRBJ1-6|TRBV11-2
CASSLGLRAANSPLHF
>many|TRBJ2-3|TRBV5-5
CASLSGRAFTDTQYF
>many|TRBJ2-6|TRBV29-1
CSVEGSGQSGANVLTF
>many|TRBJ2-7|TRBV5-4
CASSLGQGGQYF
>many|TRBJ1-2|TRBV14
CASSPGQNLYGYTF
>many|TRBJ2-1|TRBV19
CASSMTGWTTNNEQFF
>many|TRBJ2-2|TRBV29-1
CSVKSTSGNTGELFF
>.|TRBJ1-2|TRBV11-2
CASRSWTGYGYTF
>many|TRBJ2-1|TRBV4-3
CASSQEVSSEQFF
>many|TRBJ2-1|TRBV4-1
CASSQGQGAKHNEQFF
>few|TRBJ1-5|TRBV19
CASSTSSWDSNQPQHF
>.|TRBJ2-3|TRBV5-1
CASSQGVVTDTQYF
>many|TRBJ2-3|TRBV5-1
CASSLSGGRTDTQYF
>many|TRBJ2-1|TRBV20-1
CSARRGDRSSYNEQFF
>.|TRBJ2-5|TRBV29-1
CSVATLVGKTQYF
>many|TRBJ2-4|TRBV30
CAWNYPPGLAGTLAKNIQYF
>many|TRBJ2-1|TRBV12-5
CASGEGTGYNEQFF
>many|TRBJ1-3|TRBV12-3/TRBV12-4
CASSSTDTSGNTIYF
>many|TRBJ2-2|TRBV29-1
CSVSGTANTGELFF
>many|TRBJ2-3|TRBV7-3
CASSLIASGLVPDTQYF
>many|TRBJ1-1|TRBV12-3/TRBV12-4
CASSKGQIVTEAFF
>.|TRBJ2-1|TRBV4-1
CASSQATLEQFF
>many|TRBJ2-3|TRBV5-5
CASSLRRESADTQYF
>many|TRBJ1-1|TRBV6-5
CASSYSPWGTYTEAFF
>many|TRBJ2-1|TRBV6-2/TRBV6-3
CASASGRTYNDQFF
>many|TRBJ1-1|TRBV25-1
CASNLGGEAFF
>many|TRBJ2-3|TRBV14
CASSRARSPGLVPIGPTDTQYF
>many|TRBJ1-1|TRBV18
CASSRDRIEAFF
>.|TRBJ1-1|TRBV20-1
CSASVGLNTEAFF
>.|TRBJ2-1|TRBV6-1
CASSATSRDRGSNEQFF
>many|TRBJ2-2|TRBV12-3/TRBV12-4
CASSLTAAGELFF